Listed below are T cell receptor beta chains from one sample, sequenced in a study of T cell responses to AZD1222 COVID-19 vaccine. Repertoires were generated with immunoSEQ multiplex PCR, while TCRdb's copy carries only in-frame clones and drops some. This repertoire shows 120,000 to 150,000 clones, about 86% found once; its top ten account for about 4.9%. Here the sequenced sample was peripheral blood, taken 28 days after the second AZD1222 dose. Source of these receptors: an adult who received the AZD1222 COVID-19 vaccine. Both conserved end residues are part of each CDR3. D genes are given only for firm matches. For some rows the clone size is stated as once, few or many, or as a class when expanded; others skip it.

d_gene | abundance | j_gene | len | v_gene | CDR3nt | CDR3aa
TRBD2 | . | TRBJ2-3 | 18 | TRBV4-1 | TGCGCCAGCAGCCAAGATCGGGGACTAGCGGGGGGAAGAGATACGCAGTATTTT | CASSQDRGLAGGRDTQYF
. | . | TRBJ1-4 | 16 | TRBV18 | TGTGCCAGCTCAGGACTCAGGGGACCGCTCTCGCAAAAACTGTTTTTT | CASSGLRGPLSQKLFF
. | . | TRBJ1-1 | 16 | TRBV27 | TGTGCCAGCAGTCTTAACCCAACGGGGCGGGGGACTGAAGCTTTCTTT | CASSLNPTGRGTEAFF
TRBD1 | . | TRBJ1-5 | 16 | TRBV6-6 | TGTGCCAGCAGACAGGACAGGGGGCGGGGTAATCAGCCCCAGCATTTT | CASRQDRGRGNQPQHF
. | . | TRBJ1-1 | 15 | TRBV7-2 | TGTGCCAGCAGCTTAGAAGCCCCCCTCCCCACTGAAGCTTTCTTT | CASSLEAPLPTEAFF
. | . | TRBJ1-3 | 12 | TRBV3-1/TRBV3-2 | TGTGCCAGCAGCCAAGTAGACCGCACCATATATTTT | CASSQVDRTIYF
. | . | TRBJ2-1 | 12 | TRBV5-1 | TGCGCCAGCAGCTGGGACGGCCAGGGGCAGTTCTTC | CASSWDGQGQFF
. | . | TRBJ2-7 | 14 | TRBV28 | TGTGCCAGCAGTTTATGGCCGACTACCTACGAGCAGTACTTC | CASSLWPTTYEQYF
TRBD1 | . | TRBJ2-2 | 15 | TRBV19 | TGTGCCAGTACCCTGGACAGGGGGAGTACCGGGGAGCTGTTTTTT | CASTLDRGSTGELFF
. | . | TRBJ1-5 | 15 | TRBV28 | TGTGCCAGCAGCCCCAGTTTTAGGAAAAATCAGCCCCAGCATTTT | CASSPSFRKNQPQHF
TRBD1 | once | TRBJ1-4 | 14 | TRBV7-9 | TGTGCCAGCAGCCCCAGGGGGCTTAATGAAAAACTGTTTTTT | CASSPRGLNEKLFF
. | . | TRBJ2-1 | 15 | TRBV12-5 | TGTGCTAGTGGTTTTTCCCTTGCCACCTACAATGAGCAGTTCTTC | CASGFSLATYNEQFF
TRBD1 | few | TRBJ2-4 | 18 | TRBV7-7 | TGTGCTAGCAGCCATCGATTCCGGGACAGGGGAGTATGGAACATTCAGTACTTC | CASSHRFRDRGVWNIQYF
. | . | TRBJ2-3 | 14 | TRBV5-1 | TGCGCCAGCAGCTTAGCGGAGAGCACAGATACGCAGTATTTT | CASSLAESTDTQYF
TRBD1 | . | TRBJ1-2 | 15 | TRBV30 | TGTGCCTGGAGTGCACCGGACAGGGAGAGGGGCGGCTACACCTTC | CAWSAPDRERGGYTF
TRBD1 | few | TRBJ2-7 | 14 | TRBV5-4 | TGTGCCAGCAGCTTAGGGACAGGGGGGTACGAGCAGTACTTC | CASSLGTGGYEQYF
. | . | TRBJ1-3 | 13 | TRBV11-3 | TGTGCCAGCAGCTCCGGATCTGGAAACACCATATATTTT | CASSSGSGNTIYF
TRBD1 | . | TRBJ2-3 | 17 | TRBV27 | TGTGCCAGCAGTTTAGGGCCTACAGGGGATGGCACAGATACGCAGTATTTT | CASSLGPTGDGTDTQYF
. | . | TRBJ1-5 | 14 | TRBV19 | TGTGCCAGCTCCGGGGGGGGCATCAGTCAGCCCCAGCATTTT | CASSGGGISQPQHF
TRBD2 | . | TRBJ2-5 | 15 | TRBV27 | TGTGCCAGCAGTTTAACACTAGCGGGTTATGAGACCCAGTACTTC | CASSLTLAGYETQYF
. | . | TRBJ1-4 | 14 | TRBV18 | TGTGCCAGCCAGTCAGGGGCTACTAATGAAAAACTGTTTTTT | CASQSGATNEKLFF